This T cell receptor beta chain was sequenced for a study of T-cell memory formation after mild COVID-19. For the study at large: TCR clustering was largely donor specific.

The CDR3 contains 15 residues. Germline values: CDR1 SGHRS, CDR2 YFSETQ. The V gene lost 0 bases and the J gene lost 0 bases, with 8 bases spanning the gap. Overall study results and limits: Clones shrinking from day 15 to 85 showed even CD4/CD8 mixes; later expanders tilted CD4+.

UMIs and sample barcodes were carried by the TCR alpha and TCR beta cDNA libraries that 5'RACE produced using constant-segment primers. A single record per CDR3 protein comes from TCRdb applying MiXCR to the 5' RACE reads. The data contain fewer than 250,000 distinct CDR3 sequences, around 17% of them singletons. This clonotype was recorded a few times. Its specificity is not known. The rearrangement links TRBV5-1 to TRBJ2-3; D is unclear. Sequencing used PBMCs or a T cell subset sorted from them (not recorded which). This receptor was identified in an adult woman who had mild COVID-19 (a few samples of this study predate the infection). Cell type and time point are not known. Here the CDR3 DNA reads TGCGCCAGCAGCTTGGCAGTAGTCAGCACAGATACGCAGTATTTT. Translating gives CASSLAVVSTDTQYF.